These 26 T cell receptor beta chains originate from one sample sequenced in a study of control samples from healthy donors and cancer patients. Using immunoSEQ multiplex PCR, the repertoire was profiled, and TCRdb retains in-frame clones only, with some absent. The sample has roughly 150,000 clones; 80% to 95% are singletons. Sequencing was done on a sample of blood. The receptor source for this set is a man aged 18 to 35 in good health.

The chain carries TRBV9 and TRBJ2-1; either TRBD1 or TRBD2 may supply D (6 bases each). The CDR3 consists of 19 residues. V was cut by 3 bases and J by 7 bases, with 29 bases left in between. The germline CDR1 and CDR2 sequences are SGDLS and YYNGEE. The CDR3, as DNA: TGTGCCAGCAGCGCCCGACAGGCCCCGGGGGCCTCCTTGGGGAATGAGCAGTTCTTC. Translating it yields CASSARQAPGASLGNEQFF.

V gene TRBV5-1 combines with J gene TRBJ2-7, with 15 bases aligning to TRBD2. V lost 4 bases to trimming and J lost 7 bases; unmatched junction nucleotides: 9. The CDR3 has 16 amino acids. CDR1 and CDR2 (germline): SGHRS, YFSETQ. This chain's CDR3 is CASSTKGLAGGGEQYF. Written as DNA, the CDR3 is TGCGCCAGCAGCACGAAGGGACTAGCGGGAGGAGGGGAGCAGTACTTC.

This clone showed up just a few times. Here the CDR3 DNA reads TGTGCCAGCAGTTTATCTCCGGCGGAGAGTCTCTACGAGCAGTACTTC. Encoded protein: CASSLSPAESLYEQYF. The V and J genes are TRBV27 and TRBJ2-7; D gene uncertain. From germline, CDR1 is MNHEY and CDR2 SMNVEV (reference sequence). The CDR3 extends over 16 amino acids. The germline V and J ends were trimmed by 0 bases and 3 bases, with 15 bases remaining between them.

This sequence joins TRBV5-1 and TRBJ2-7; 9 bases are shared with TRBD1. The CDR3 runs to 18 residues. Trimming cost V 2 bases and J 5 bases; bases outside gene matches: 17. Germline lookup yields CDR1 SGHRS and CDR2 YFSETQ. The CDR3, as DNA: TGCGCCAGCAGCTTATCTGCCGGGACAGGGTTGGGTTACCACGAGCAGTACTTC. It encodes CASSLSAGTGLGYHEQYF.

This chain uses TRBV20-1 with TRBJ1-1; no clear D gene. CDR3 size: 11 residues. Germline CDR1 DFQATT, CDR2 SNEGSKA (reference sequence). Trimming cost V 3 bases and J 5 bases, with 7 bases left between them. CDR3 in amino acids: CSASRGTEAFF. The CDR3 DNA reads as TGCAGTGCTAGTAGAGGGACTGAAGCTTTCTTT.

V gene TRBV5-1 combines with J gene TRBJ1-6, with 9 bases matching TRBD1. J was trimmed by 3 bases and V by 0 bases; bases with no gene match: 1. This CDR3 has 16 residues. Germline assignment: CDR1 SGHRS and CDR2 YFSETQ. CDR3 sequence reads: CASSLGQGVYNSPLHF. For the CDR3, the DNA is TGCGCCAGCAGCTTGGGACAGGGGGTCTATAATTCACCCCTCCACTTT.

This clone was recorded once. The chain employs TRBV5-1 and TRBJ1-1; 8 bases line up with TRBD1. Germline CDR1 SGHRS, CDR2 YFSETQ. V gave up 1 base and J gave up 4 bases; unmatched junction bases: 9. This CDR3 is built from 16 residues. CDR3 in amino acids: CASSLYPGQGATEAFF. In DNA, the CDR3 is TGCGCCAGCAGCTTGTATCCGGGGCAGGGGGCCACTGAAGCTTTCTTT.

This sequence joins TRBV21-1 and TRBJ1-2. TRBV21-1 is a pseudogene locus. The CDR3 covers 15 residues. The CDR3 sequence: CASSKVYGVPYGYTF. The CDR3 DNA reads TGTGCCAGCAGCAAAGTCTACGGGGTTCCTTACGGCTACACCTTC.

J is TRBJ1-3 and V is TRBV5-6; D gene uncertain. Looked up from germline, CDR1 is SGHDT and CDR2 is YYEEEE. The germline V and J ends were trimmed by 0 bases and 4 bases, with 8 bases remaining between them. The CDR3 consists of 14 residues. The CDR3 DNA follows: TGTGCCAGCAGCTTGGATCTCAGAGGAAACACCATATATTTT. It is translated as CASSLDLRGNTIYF.

The V call is TRBV9, the J call TRBJ2-1; 7 bases are a match to TRBD2. V shed 0 bases and J 0 bases; nucleotides not matched to a gene: 12. Germline V gene sequence: CDR1 SGDLS, CDR2 YYNGEE. CDR3 size: 19 residues. The CDR3: CASSVGGAAGVFSYNEQFF. In DNA, the CDR3 is TGTGCCAGCAGCGTAGGCGGCGCGGCGGGAGTCTTCTCCTACAATGAGCAGTTCTTC.

The chain couples TRBV12-3 or TRBV12-4 to TRBJ1-4; the D is unclear. Deletions cut 3 bases from V and 7 bases from J, with 9 bases between. The CDR3 contains 13 residues. CDR3: CASSLAGGEKLFF. The CDR3 coding sequence is TGTGCCAGCAGTTTGGCGGGAGGTGAAAAACTGTTTTTT.

This clone was seen once. The chain joins TRBV6-4 to TRBJ1-1, with D possibly being TRBD1 (5 bases). This CDR3 has 15 amino acids. The V gene lost 6 bases and the J gene lost 3 bases, with 17 bases spanning the gap. Germline V gene lookup returns CDR1 MRHNA and CDR2 SNTAGT. The CDR3 is CASRAGWDPHTEAFF. CDR3 DNA sequence: TGTGCCAGCAGGGCAGGGTGGGATCCCCACACTGAAGCTTTCTTT.

The V and J genes are TRBV11-2 and TRBJ1-2; 8 bases line up with TRBD1. Trimming cost V 4 bases and J 4 bases; bases outside gene matches: 5. Germline CDR1 and CDR2: SGHAT and FQNNGV. The CDR3 has 14 amino acids. The CDR3 loop is CASSSLTGVYGYTF. CDR3 bases: TGTGCCAGCAGCTCCCTGACAGGGGTCTATGGCTACACCTTC.

This rearrangement joins TRBV7-9 to TRBJ2-3; D unresolved. Germline V gives CDR1 SEHNR, CDR2 FQNEAQ (reference sequence). The CDR3 loop spans 13 amino acids. Trimming shortened V by 5 bases and J by 0 bases, and 6 bases separated the two germline ends. CDR3 in amino acids: CASSTLSTDTQYF. CDR3 sequence (DNA): TGTGCCAGCAGCACCCTTAGCACAGATACGCAGTATTTT.

In the case of this clone: One end of the junction does not line up with germline, which may come from a read error. The genes are TRBV14 and TRBJ1-1, with a possible D match to TRBD1 (6 bases). Germline CDR1 reads SGHDN; CDR2 reads FVKESK. The CDR3 runs to 13 residues. The CDR3 sequence: CASGQDRNTEAFF. The CDR3 DNA reads as TGTGCCAGCGGCCAGGACAGGAACACTGAAGCTTTCTTT. The full variable domain, in which reference TRBV14 and TRBJ1-1 provide the parts outside the CDR3, is EAGVTQFPSHSVIEKGQTVTLRCDPISGHDNLYWYRRVMGKEIKFLLHFVKESKQDESGMPNNRFLAERTGGTYSTLKVQPAELEDSGVYFCASGQDRNTEAFFGQGTRLTVV.

The chain carries TRBV30 and TRBJ1-6; D not certain. Germline V lookup: CDR1 GTSNPN, CDR2 SVGIG (reference sequence). Between the trimmed V and J ends, which lost 0 bases and 6 bases, there was a span of 12 bases. The CDR3 is 15 residues long. For the CDR3, the DNA is TGTGCCTGGAGTGTCGGGCAGGCGAGTAATTCACCCCTCCACTTT. The encoded protein is CAWSVGQASNSPLHF.

This chain connects TRBV19 to TRBJ1-2, with 7 bases matching TRBD1. The CDR3 spans 15 residues. Per the germline V gene, CDR1 is LNHDA and CDR2 is SQIVND (reference sequence). Unmatched junction bases numbered 13, after V lost 7 bases and J lost 5 bases. The CDR3 protein is CASIRDRETEYGYTF. The CDR3 nucleotides read TGTGCCAGTATCCGTGACAGGGAAACGGAATATGGCTACACCTTC.

The V call is TRBV3-1 (or the pseudogene TRBV3-2), the J call TRBJ1-2; no reliable D call. Looked up from germline, CDR1 is LGHDT and CDR2 is YNNKEL (reference sequence). V was shortened by 4 bases and J by 5 bases, with 11 bases between the two germline ends. This CDR3 contains 13 residues. The CDR3 DNA reads TGTGCCAGCAGCCTCCGACGGAGTTATGGCTACACCTTC. Its translation is CASSLRRSYGYTF.

This clone was seen only once. The J gene is TRBJ2-5, the V gene TRBV30, with 9 bases lining up with TRBD1. The CDR3 extends over 15 amino acids. Trimming at V came to 1 base and at J to 5 bases, leaving 8 bases not matched to a gene. The germline V gene has CDR1 GTSNPN and CDR2 SVGIG (reference sequence). CDR3 coding DNA: TGTGCCTGGAGTGCTACAGGGGGCATGGGGGAGACCCAGTACTTC. Translated: CAWSATGGMGETQYF.

The chain carries TRBV19 and TRBJ2-7, with a tentative D call TRBD2 (5 bases). V was trimmed by 4 bases and J by 3 bases, leaving 10 bases between them. CDR1 is LNHDA and CDR2 is SQIVND in the germline V gene (reference sequence). The CDR3 is 13 residues long. DNA of the CDR3: TGTGCCAGTAGTACGGCGGGTATCTACGAGCAGTACTTC. It is translated as CASSTAGIYEQYF.

The chain employs TRBV7-2 and TRBJ1-3; perhaps TRBD1 as D (6 bases). CDR1 is SGHTA, CDR2 FQGNSA, per germline. Trimming removed 2 bases at V and 1 base at J, with 15 bases between. The CDR3 extends over 17 amino acids. CDR3 DNA sequence: TGTGCCAGCAGCTTAATGCCGGGACAACAATCTGGAAACACCATATATTTT. The encoded protein is CASSLMPGQQSGNTIYF.

This clone was recorded only once. The V gene is TRBV9, the J gene TRBJ2-7; TRBD2 matches at 8 bases. V lost 0 bases to trimming and J lost 3 bases; unmatched junction nucleotides: 2. This CDR3 has 14 residues. Germline V gene data show CDR1 as SGDLS and CDR2 as YYNGEE. CDR3 coding DNA: TGTGCCAGCAGCGTAGTAGCGGGGAACTACGAGCAGTACTTC. Amino acids: CASSVVAGNYEQYF.

This clone was observed once. The rearrangement links TRBV27 to TRBJ1-4, with D tentatively TRBD1 (5 bases). The CDR3 spans 14 residues. Germline CDR1 and CDR2: MNHEY and SMNVEV (reference sequence). V dropped 6 bases and J dropped 4 bases, with 12 bases sitting between them. For the CDR3, the DNA is TGTGCCAGCAGGCTGTCGGGGGGTAATGAAAAACTGTTTTTT. It codes for CASRLSGGNEKLFF.

The gene calls are TRBV5-1 and TRBJ2-1, with a tentative D call TRBD2 (5 bases). CDR3 length equals 17 residues. V was pared by 1 base and J by 0 bases, with 14 bases between. Per the germline V gene, CDR1 is SGHRS and CDR2 is YFSETQ. The CDR3 loop reads CASSLYLTTSSYNEQFF. Here the CDR3 DNA reads TGCGCCAGCAGCTTGTACCTGACTACCAGCTCCTACAATGAGCAGTTCTTC.

J is TRBJ1-1 and V is TRBV5-6; tentatively, D is TRBD1 (5 bases). Germline V lookup: CDR1 SGHDT, CDR2 YYEEEE. CDR3 length: 13 amino acids. V was cut by 1 base and J by 7 bases, with 11 bases left in between. For the CDR3, the DNA is TGTGCCAGCAGCTTGCGCAGGGTGGGTGAAGCTTTCTTT. It encodes CASSLRRVGEAFF.

V and J are TRBV6-1 and TRBJ1-2, with 10 bases aligning to TRBD1. The CDR3 is 16 amino acids. Germline CDR1 and CDR2: MNHNS and SASEGT. V gave up 0 bases and J gave up 4 bases; unmatched junction bases: 5. CDR3 protein: CASSEAWTGGGYGYTF. DNA of the CDR3: TGTGCCAGCAGTGAAGCCTGGACAGGGGGGGGCTATGGCTACACCTTC.